These T cell receptor beta chains were read from a single sample in a study of identical twins. TCRdb reprocessed the 5' RACE reads with MiXCR, giving one entry per CDR3 protein. In the table there are around 960,000 distinct CDR3 sequences, 12% of which are singletons. The same sample was also studied in work on yellow fever vaccine responses in identical twins.

Sequencing was carried out using PBMCs. The origin of the receptors is a woman aged 18-29 years in good health. CDR3s include the opening cysteine and the closing phenylalanine or tryptophan. A D gene is named only where the DNA matches it firmly. Some rows have no size entry. The others give once, few or many, or a class for an expanded clone.

j_call d_call clone_size v_call cdr3_nt cdr3_aa
TRBJ2-7 - many TRBV29-1 TGCAGCGTTGTAGCGGCATCCTACGAGCAGTACTTC CSVVAASYEQYF
TRBJ2-1 - few TRBV29-1 TGCAGCGTCGCCCCAGGGGCGTATGAGCAGTTCTTC CSVAPGAYEQFF
TRBJ1-4 - many TRBV4-1 TGCGCCAGCAGCCTCGGGGGGGCGCGGGAAAAACTGTTTTTT CASSLGGAREKLFF
TRBJ2-7 TRBD1 - TRBV6-5 TGTGCCAGCAGTTACTATTCCCCCGGGACAGGGTCATACGAGCAGTACTTC CASSYYSPGTGSYEQYF
TRBJ2-3 TRBD1 - TRBV5-4 TGTGCCAGCAGCGGGACCGGGACAGGGATTAGCACAGATACGCAGTATTTT CASSGTGTGISTDTQYF
TRBJ1-2 - - TRBV28 TGTGCCAGCAGCCCGGAACCCGGTGGCTACACCTTC CASSPEPGGYTF
TRBJ2-5 TRBD1 few TRBV7-6 TGTGCCAGCAGCTCGCCCCCAACAGGGGAAGAGACCCAGTACTTC CASSSPPTGEETQYF
TRBJ2-5 - - TRBV20-1 TGCAGTGCTAGAGATCCTGGGCAGGGAGGAGAGACCCAGTACTTC CSARDPGQGGETQYF
TRBJ2-3 - few TRBV25-1 TGTGCCAGCAGTGAAGGATTTATTAGCGATACGCAGTATTTT CASSEGFISDTQYF
TRBJ2-4 TRBD2 few TRBV6-5 TGTGCCAGCAGTTACTCCCTTCGGGGGGCGGGAGGCAAAAACATTCAGTACTTC CASSYSLRGAGGKNIQYF
TRBJ2-5 TRBD2 - TRBV3-1 TGTGCCAGCAGCCAAGGGAGGACTAGCGGATCCAACCAGTACTTC CASSQGRTSGSNQYF
TRBJ1-6 TRBD1 - TRBV20-1 TGCAGTGCTCCACTCCCAGGGGGCTATAATTCACCCCTCCACTTT CSAPLPGGYNSPLHF
TRBJ2-5 - - TRBV7-9 TGTGCCAGCGAAATGGCGGGGCAAGAGACCCAGTACTTC CASEMAGQETQYF
TRBJ2-1 TRBD2 - TRBV19 TGTGCCAGTAGTATTCGGGAGGCCCACAATGAGCAGTTCTTC CASSIREAHNEQFF
TRBJ2-7 TRBD1 few TRBV4-1 TGCGCCAGCAGCCAACCTGGGACAGGGTCGTTCGAGCAGTACTTC CASSQPGTGSFEQYF
TRBJ1-1 - few TRBV18 TGTGCCAGCTCAACAAGGACTGTCGAAGCTTTCTTT CASSTRTVEAFF
TRBJ1-1 - few TRBV20-1 TGCAGTGCTAGAAAACCAGGTGGGGGGAGGGACACTGAAGCTTTCTTT CSARKPGGGRDTEAFF
TRBJ1-4 TRBD1 - TRBV18 TGTGCCAGCTCACCACGGGGGACAGTTGATAATGAAAAACTGTTTTTT CASSPRGTVDNEKLFF
TRBJ1-6 - few TRBV9 TGTGCCAGCAGCGTCGAACAAGATTCACCCCTCCACTTT CASSVEQDSPLHF
TRBJ2-1 TRBD1 many TRBV3-1 TGTGCCAGCAGCCAAGTGCTAGGGGGCCACAATGAGCAGTTCTTC CASSQVLGGHNEQFF
TRBJ1-5 - - TRBV28 TGTGCCAGCAGTTTAAAAGGGGCTGGAAGCAATCAGCCCCAGCATTTT CASSLKGAGSNQPQHF
TRBJ2-7 - - TRBV9 TGTGCCAGCAGCGTAGTTGATTCCGAGCAGTACTTC CASSVVDSEQYF
TRBJ2-3 - - TRBV12-3/TRBV12-4 TGTGCCAGTTTGCCGACTGGCGGAGGAGATACGCAGTATTTT CASLPTGGGDTQYF
TRBJ1-5 TRBD1 few TRBV9 TGTGCCAGCAGCGCAGGCCCCGGGACAGACAATCAGCCCCAGCATTTT CASSAGPGTDNQPQHF
TRBJ2-3 TRBD2 few TRBV13 TGTGCCAGCAGCTCCAGACTAGCGGGGCCAGATACGCAGTATTTT CASSSRLAGPDTQYF
TRBJ2-2 - many TRBV9 TGTGCCAGCAGCCCTGGAGGGTTGAACACCGGGGAGCTGTTTTTT CASSPGGLNTGELFF
TRBJ2-5 TRBD2 many TRBV4-2 TGTGCCAGCAGCGGGGGGGTCCAAGAGACCCAGTACTTC CASSGGVQETQYF
TRBJ2-3 - many TRBV7-9 TGTGCCAGCAGACATCTAGGGCCCGATACGCAGTATTTT CASRHLGPDTQYF
TRBJ2-7 TRBD1 - TRBV12-3/TRBV12-4 TGTGCCAGCAGAACGGAGGGGACAGGCCGTGAGGGGCAGTACTTC CASRTEGTGREGQYF
TRBJ2-3 TRBD2 - TRBV7-3 TGTGCCATCTGCAGCCCCGGGACTAGCGGGCTCAGAGATACGCAGTATTTT CAICSPGTSGLRDTQYF
TRBJ1-2 - many TRBV12-3/TRBV12-4 TGTGCCAGCAGCGGAGGAGTCTATGGCTACACCTTC CASSGGVYGYTF
TRBJ2-1 TRBD1 few TRBV12-3/TRBV12-4 TGTGCCAGCAGTTTCACGACAGGGTCTGGGGACAATGAGCAGTTCTTC CASSFTTGSGDNEQFF
TRBJ2-2 - - TRBV15 TGTGCCACCAGCAAAGACAGCCTCCCCGGGGAGCTGTTTTTT CATSKDSLPGELFF